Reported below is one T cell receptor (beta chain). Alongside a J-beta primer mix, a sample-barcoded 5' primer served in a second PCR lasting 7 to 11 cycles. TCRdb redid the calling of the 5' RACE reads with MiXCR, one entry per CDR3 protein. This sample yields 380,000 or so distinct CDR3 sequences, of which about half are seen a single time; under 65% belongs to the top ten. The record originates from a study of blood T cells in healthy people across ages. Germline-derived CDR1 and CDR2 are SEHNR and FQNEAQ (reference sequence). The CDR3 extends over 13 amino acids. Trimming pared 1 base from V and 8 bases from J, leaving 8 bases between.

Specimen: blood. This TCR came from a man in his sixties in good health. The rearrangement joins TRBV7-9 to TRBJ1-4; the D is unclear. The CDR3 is CASSLVDNEKLFF. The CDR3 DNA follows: TGTGCCAGCAGCTTAGTCGACAACGAAAAACTGTTTTTT.